This T cell receptor beta chain was sequenced for a study of T cells in Graves' hyperthyroidism and ophthalmopathy. At the level of the study: Peripheral blood samples were taken at initial diagnosis, prior to any treatment. General observations from the study: The authors' 13 V-J model separated ophthalmopathy from stable hyperthyroidism.

Diagnosis rested on symptoms, serum thyroxine and TRAb, thyroid ultrasound, and orbital computed tomography. The CDR3 extends over 17 amino acids. V dropped 2 bases and J dropped 0 bases, with 14 bases sitting between them. CDR1 GTSNPN and CDR2 SVGIG come from the germline V gene (reference sequence). Researchers amplified the TCR beta CDR3 regions from RNA transcripts. First-round RT-PCR of the TCR CDR3 relied on the HTBI primer set. TCRdb re-derived calls from the multiplex PCR reads in MiXCR, one entry per CDR3 protein. The sample shows a few hundred thousand distinct CDR3 sequences, approximately 15% of them seen only once. As to this clonotype: Its specificity is not known.

Sequenced input: blood. The receptor's source is a woman aged 40 to 50 with Graves' ophthalmopathy. The chain recombines TRBV30 with TRBJ2-6; D is perhaps TRBD1 (6 bases). The CDR3 DNA follows: TGTGCCTGGAGTCCGGGACACCGTAGCTCTGGGGCCAACGTCCTGACTTTC. Protein: CAWSPGHRSSGANVLTF. The full variable domain, in which reference TRBV30 and TRBJ2-6 provide the parts outside the CDR3, is SQTIHQWPATLVQPVGSPLSLECTVEGTSNPNLYWYRQAAGRGLQLLFYSVGIGQISSEVPQNLSASRPQDRQFILSSKKLLLSDSGFYLCAWSPGHRSSGANVLTFGAGSRLTVL.